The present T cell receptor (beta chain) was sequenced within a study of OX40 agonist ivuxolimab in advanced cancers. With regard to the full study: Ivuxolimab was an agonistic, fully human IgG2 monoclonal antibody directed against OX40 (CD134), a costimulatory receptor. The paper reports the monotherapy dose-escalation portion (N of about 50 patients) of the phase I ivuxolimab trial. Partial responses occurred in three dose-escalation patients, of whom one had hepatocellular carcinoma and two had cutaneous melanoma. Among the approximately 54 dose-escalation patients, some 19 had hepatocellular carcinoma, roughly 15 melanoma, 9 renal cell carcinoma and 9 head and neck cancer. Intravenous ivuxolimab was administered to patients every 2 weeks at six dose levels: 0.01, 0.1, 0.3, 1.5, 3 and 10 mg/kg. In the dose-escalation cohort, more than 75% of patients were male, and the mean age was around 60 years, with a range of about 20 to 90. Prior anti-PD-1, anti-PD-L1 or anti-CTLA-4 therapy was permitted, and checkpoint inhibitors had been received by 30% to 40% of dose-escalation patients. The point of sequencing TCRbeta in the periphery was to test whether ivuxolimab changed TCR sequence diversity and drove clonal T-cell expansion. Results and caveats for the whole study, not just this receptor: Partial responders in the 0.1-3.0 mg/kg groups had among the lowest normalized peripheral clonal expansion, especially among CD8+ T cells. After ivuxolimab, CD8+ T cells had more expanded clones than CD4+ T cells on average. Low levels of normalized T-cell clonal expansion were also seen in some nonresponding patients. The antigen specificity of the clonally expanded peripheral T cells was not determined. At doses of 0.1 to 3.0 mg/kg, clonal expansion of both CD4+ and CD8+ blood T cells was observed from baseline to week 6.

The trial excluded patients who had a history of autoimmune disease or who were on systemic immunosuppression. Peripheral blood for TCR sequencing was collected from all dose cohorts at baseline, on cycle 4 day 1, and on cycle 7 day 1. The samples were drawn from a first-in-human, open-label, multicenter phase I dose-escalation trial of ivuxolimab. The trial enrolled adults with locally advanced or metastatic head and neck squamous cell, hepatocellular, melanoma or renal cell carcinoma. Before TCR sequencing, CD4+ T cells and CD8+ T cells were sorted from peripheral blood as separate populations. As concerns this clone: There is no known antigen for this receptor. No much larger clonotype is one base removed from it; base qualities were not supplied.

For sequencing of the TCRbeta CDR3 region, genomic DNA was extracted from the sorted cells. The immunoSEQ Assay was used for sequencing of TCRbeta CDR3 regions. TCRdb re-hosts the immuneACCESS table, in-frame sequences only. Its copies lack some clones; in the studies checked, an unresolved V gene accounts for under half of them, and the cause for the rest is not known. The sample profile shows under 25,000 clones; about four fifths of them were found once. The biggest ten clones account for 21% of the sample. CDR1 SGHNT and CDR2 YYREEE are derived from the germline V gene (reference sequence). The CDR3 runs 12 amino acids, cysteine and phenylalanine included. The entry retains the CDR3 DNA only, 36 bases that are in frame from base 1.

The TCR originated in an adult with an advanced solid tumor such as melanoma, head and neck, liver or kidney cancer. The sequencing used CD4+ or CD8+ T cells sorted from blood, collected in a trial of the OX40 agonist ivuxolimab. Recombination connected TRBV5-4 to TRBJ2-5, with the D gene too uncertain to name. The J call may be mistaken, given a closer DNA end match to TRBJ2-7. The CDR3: CASSFSTYEQYF. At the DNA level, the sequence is TGTGCCAGCAGCTTTTCAACCTACGAGCAGTACTTC.